The 7 T cell receptor beta chains below come from one sample, sequenced in a study of T cell responses to AZD1222 COVID-19 vaccine. Measured with immunoSEQ multiplex PCR; TCRdb has only the in-frame clones, and not every one. The top ten hold 6.9% of the sample, which has 160,000 or so clones, about 88% seen once. The sample in question was peripheral blood, obtained after recovery from COVID-19. Receptor source: an adult who had recovered from COVID-19.

This clone has more than one count but fewer than ten. This chain joins TRBV7-9 and TRBJ2-5; D gene uncertain. This CDR3 has 11 amino acids. Per the germline V gene, CDR1 is SEHNR and CDR2 is FQNEAQ (reference sequence). The V and J ends lost 7 bases and 1 base respectively, with 4 bases between them. The CDR3: CASKSQETQYF. In DNA, the CDR3 is TGTGCCAGCAAGTCCCAAGAGACCCAGTACTTC. The whole variable domain, remainder taken from reference TRBV7-9 and TRBJ2-5, is DTGVSQNPRHKITKRGQNVTFRCDPISEHNRLYWYRQTLGQGPEFLTYFQNEAQLEKSRLLSDRFSAERPKGSFSTLEIQRTEQGDSAMYLCASKSQETQYFGPGTRLLVL.

CDR3 sequence: CASRPRDWGTDTQYF. The DNA of the CDR3 is TGTGCCAGCAGGCCCCGGGACTGGGGAACAGATACGCAGTATTTT. This sequence joins TRBV3-1 (or the pseudogene TRBV3-2) and TRBJ2-3, with D perhaps matching TRBD2 (6 bases). CDR3 length equals 15 residues. In germline, CDR1 is LGHDT, CDR2 YNNKEL (reference sequence). V dropped 6 bases and J dropped 3 bases, with 16 bases sitting between them.

The CDR3 DNA reads as TGCGCCAGCAGCTACACAGGGAGAGATACGCAGTATTTT. Its protein is CASSYTGRDTQYF. The chain recombines TRBV5-1 with TRBJ2-3; D is possibly TRBD1 (6 bases). In germline, CDR1 is SGHRS, CDR2 YFSETQ. The CDR3 length is 13 residues. The V end lost 3 bases, the J end lost 5 bases, and 10 bases lay between the germline ends.

V usage is TRBV28 and J usage is TRBJ2-5; D is possibly TRBD2 (5 bases). In germline, CDR1 is MDHEN, CDR2 SYDVKM. Trimming took off 3 bases at V and 4 bases at J, with 12 bases between the two ends. This CDR3 comprises 14 residues. This CDR3 is CASSFEGVTETQYF. In DNA form, the CDR3 reads TGTGCCAGCAGTTTCGAGGGAGTAACAGAGACCCAGTACTTC.

The V call is TRBV28, the J call TRBJ1-3; the D gene is possibly TRBD1 (5 bases). The CDR3 is made up of 14 amino acids. V was trimmed by 4 bases and J by 0 bases, leaving 7 bases between them. Germline V CDR1 and CDR2: MDHEN, SYDVKM. The CDR3 sequence is CASSWGGSGNTIYF. The CDR3 DNA reads as TGTGCCAGCAGTTGGGGGGGCTCTGGAAACACCATATATTTT.

V is TRBV6-5 and J is TRBJ2-1, with a tentative D call TRBD1 (6 bases). This CDR3 is built from 14 residues. Germline values: CDR1 MNHEY, CDR2 SVGAGI. V was shortened by 5 bases and J by 3 bases, with 11 bases between the two germline ends. As DNA, the CDR3 is TGTGCCAGCAGTCCGATGGACAGCTACAATGAGCAGTTCTTC. It translates to CASSPMDSYNEQFF.

The chain couples TRBV5-4 to TRBJ1-2, with 8 bases that match TRBD1. This CDR3 has 15 amino acids. The V and J ends lost 4 bases and 7 bases, in that order; junction bases with no gene match: 12. Looked up from germline, CDR1 is SGHNT and CDR2 is YYREEE (reference sequence). CDR3 nucleotides: TGTGCCAGCAGCCCCAGACAGGGGCCCTCCCGTGGCTACACCTTC. Translating it yields CASSPRQGPSRGYTF.